One sample yielded the 23 T cell receptor beta chains listed below, sequenced in a study of spatial heterogeneity in lung cancer. Via MiXCR, TCRdb re-called the 5' RACE reads, giving one row per CDR3 protein. The sample yields tens of thousands of distinct CDR3 sequences, about 8% seen once. Time point in this sample: sample taken at primary tumor resection. Sequencing was performed on PBMCs, taken at surgery. The receptors were gathered from a male donor with early-stage non-small cell lung cancer.

This clonotype appeared a few times. The chain links TRBV11-3 to TRBJ1-1; maybe TRBD1 (5 bases). The length of the CDR3 is 13 residues. Germline CDR1 SGHNT, CDR2 YENEEA. The ends were cut back, 1 base at V and 7 bases at J, with 10 bases in the middle. The CDR3 sequence: CASSLGGENEAFF. CDR3 sequence (DNA): TGTGCCAGCAGCTTAGGGGGCGAGAATGAAGCTTTCTTT.

The table lists this clonotype with a few counts. The chain combines TRBV12-3 or TRBV12-4 with TRBJ2-1; D is uncertain. The V gene lost 5 bases and the J gene lost 3 bases, with 14 bases spanning the gap. The CDR3 has 15 amino acids. The chain's CDR3 is CASSHVPTGYNEQFF. The CDR3 bases are TGTGCCAGCAGTCACGTTCCGACTGGCTACAATGAGCAGTTCTTC.

The chain is built from TRBV29-1 and TRBJ2-5; TRBD1 aligns across 9 bases. This CDR3 has 15 residues. Germline V gene data show CDR1 as SQVTM and CDR2 as ANQGSEA. With V trimmed by 6 bases and J by 3 bases, 11 bases remained unmatched. The CDR3, as DNA: TGCAGCGTCGGAGCGTGGGACAGGGTTGAAGAGACCCAGTACTTC. Its translation: CSVGAWDRVEETQYF.

This clonotype has at least ten counts. The rearrangement links TRBV15 to TRBJ2-7, with D perhaps TRBD1 (6 bases). With 1 base removed from V and 2 bases from J, the gap between germline ends came to 12 bases. CDR3 length: 15 amino acids. Germline V gene data show CDR1 as LNHNV and CDR2 as YYDKDF (reference sequence). The CDR3 DNA sequence: TGTGCCACCAGCAGAGGACTTGGGGGCACCTACGAGCAGTACTTC. Protein product: CATSRGLGGTYEQYF.

The gene calls are TRBV11-2 and TRBJ1-2, with D unresolved. Germline V CDR1 and CDR2: SGHAT, FQNNGV. V was shortened by 5 bases and J by 4 bases, with 17 bases between the two germline ends. The CDR3 spans 15 residues. The CDR3 region has the DNA TGTGCCAGCAGCGGTGGACGGCAGTCTTTCTATGGCTACACCTTC. It codes for CASSGGRQSFYGYTF.

This clonotype was picked up many times. The V call is TRBV7-2, the J call TRBJ2-3; D is perhaps TRBD2 (7 bases). Germline values: CDR1 SGHTA, CDR2 FQGNSA. V gave up 1 base and J gave up 2 bases, with 16 bases separating them. This CDR3 comprises 17 residues. The CDR3 DNA reads TGTGCCAGCAGCTTAGATCGGGGGGCGACCCTCACAGATACGCAGTATTTT. It is translated as CASSLDRGATLTDTQYF.

This clonotype was seen repeatedly, ten times or more. This chain joins TRBV10-2 and TRBJ1-1, with D unresolved. The CDR3 is 11 amino acids. Germline assignment: CDR1 WSHSY and CDR2 SAAADI. The germline V and J ends were trimmed by 5 bases and 8 bases, with 9 bases remaining between them. For the CDR3, the DNA is TGCGCCAGCAGTCCCCGGGCAGAAGCTTTCTTT. Its protein product is CASSPRAEAFF.

There are many counts of this clonotype. The chain carries TRBV29-1 and TRBJ2-7, with 8 bases matching TRBD1. Germline CDR1 and CDR2: SQVTM and ANQGSEA. The CDR3 loop spans 12 amino acids. J was trimmed by 1 base and V by 7 bases; bases with no gene match: 3. The CDR3 here is CSGQGPSYEQYF. In DNA, the CDR3 is TGCAGCGGACAGGGGCCGTCCTACGAGCAGTACTTC.

This clonotype was counted at least ten times. The V call is TRBV28, the J call TRBJ1-2; unclear D gene. CDR3 length: 13 residues. V was pared by 2 bases and J by 4 bases, with 8 bases between. Germline V gene sequence: CDR1 MDHEN, CDR2 SYDVKM. The CDR3 sequence: CASSLRDFYGYTF. As DNA, the CDR3 is TGTGCCAGCAGTTTAAGAGACTTCTATGGCTACACCTTC.

This clonotype was seen only a few times. V and J are TRBV7-9 and TRBJ2-1; D is undetermined. This CDR3 contains 15 residues. Trimming took 6 bases from V and 15 from J, leaving 27 bases between them. The V gene's germline CDR1 is SEHNR and CDR2 FQNEAQ (reference sequence). CDR3 nucleotide sequence: TGTGCCAGCAGTCCGACAATCATGGGTCCTCCTATTCGGTTCTTC. Protein product: CASSPTIMGPPIRFF. Full variable domain (remainder filled in from reference TRBV7-9 and TRBJ2-1): DTGVSQNPRHKITKRGQNVTFRCDPISEHNRLYWYRQTLGQGPEFLTYFQNEAQLEKSRLLSDRFSAERPKGSFSTLEIQRTEQGDSAMYLCASSPTIMGPPIRFFGPGTRLTVL.

In its sample, this clonotype was seen a few times. The rearrangement uses TRBV10-3 and TRBJ2-1; 10 bases are a match to TRBD2. Germline CDR1 and CDR2: ENHRY and SYGVKD. V shed 0 bases and J 10 bases; nucleotides not matched to a gene: 9. This CDR3 spans 16 amino acids. For the CDR3, the DNA is TGTGCCATCAGTGAGTCTAGTCCGGGACTAGCGTCCGAGCAGTTCTTC. Translation: CAISESSPGLASEQFF.

In its sample, this clonotype was seen many times. The chain is built from TRBV7-6 and TRBJ2-4, with 12 bases that match TRBD1. The trim removed 5 bases at V and 1 base at J, leaving 9 bases unmatched. The CDR3 is made up of 18 amino acids. Germline loops: CDR1 SGHVS, CDR2 FNYEAQ. The CDR3 bases are TGTGCCAGCAGCCCAGGGACAGGGGGCGGATTTGCCAAAAACATTCAGTACTTC. As protein: CASSPGTGGGFAKNIQYF.

This clonotype was seen many times. The chain has TRBV3-1 and TRBJ1-5; D is possibly TRBD1 (6 bases). Between the trimmed V and J ends, which lost 3 bases and 5 bases, there was a span of 14 bases. Germline V lookup: CDR1 LGHDT, CDR2 YNNKEL (reference sequence). The CDR3 loop spans 15 amino acids. The CDR3: CASSQDPQGHQPQHF. The CDR3 nucleotides are TGTGCCAGCAGCCAGGACCCACAGGGACATCAGCCCCAGCATTTT.

This clonotype was recorded at least ten times. The chain has TRBV25-1 and TRBJ2-1; D tentatively reads TRBD1 or TRBD2 (6 bases each). The CDR3 covers 16 residues. V lost 8 bases and J lost 4, with 21 bases in between. Germline CDR1 is MGHDK and CDR2 is SYGVNS. CDR3 in DNA: TGTGCCAGCCAATCCACAAGGCGGGACACTTACAATGAGCAGTTCTTC. This codes for CASQSTRRDTYNEQFF.

This clonotype was observed at least ten times. The genes are TRBV24-1 and TRBJ1-5, with D possibly TRBD1 on 5 matching bases. Germline CDR1 is KGHDR and CDR2 is SFDVKD. This CDR3 comprises 12 residues. Trimming cost V 3 bases and J 9 bases, with 8 bases left between them. The CDR3 nucleotides read TGTGCCACCAGTGATGGGGCGAGGCCCCAGCATTTT. Translated: CATSDGARPQHF.

This clonotype appeared many times. The chain employs TRBV11-3 and TRBJ1-1; a weak D match, TRBD1 (5 bases). Trimming left V 4 bases short and J 4 bases short, with 22 bases between. Per germline, CDR1 SGHNT and CDR2 YENEEA. The CDR3 covers 17 residues. CDR3 region: CASSWDGLGGFFTEAFF. The CDR3 DNA sequence: TGTGCCAGCAGCTGGGATGGACTCGGGGGATTTTTCACTGAAGCTTTCTTT.

This clonotype has ten or more counts. The chain uses TRBV29-1 and TRBJ1-1; D not resolved. The CDR3 totals 12 residues. Germline V gene data show CDR1 as SQVTM and CDR2 as ANQGSEA. V shed 5 bases and J shed 9 bases, with 16 bases lying between them. The DNA for the CDR3 is TGCAGCGTTCATGGTCCCGGCCCCCAAGCTTTCTTT. Protein: CSVHGPGPQAFF.

The chain links TRBV7-9 to TRBJ1-2, with D tentatively TRBD1 (6 bases). This CDR3 is built from 14 residues. V dropped 3 bases and J dropped 6 bases, with 14 bases sitting between them. CDR1 is SEHNR and CDR2 is FQNEAQ in the germline V gene (reference sequence). The CDR3 loop reads CASSFDRGRDGYTF. The CDR3 DNA sequence: TGTGCCAGCAGCTTTGACCGGGGGCGCGATGGCTACACCTTC. The full variable domain, its missing parts supplied by reference TRBV7-9 and TRBJ1-2, is DTGVSQNPRHKITKRGQNVTFRCDPISEHNRLYWYRQTLGQGPEFLTYFQNEAQLEKSRLLSDRFSAERPKGSFSTLEIQRTEQGDSAMYLCASSFDRGRDGYTFGSGTRLTVV.

The chain links TRBV28 to TRBJ2-1, with D maybe TRBD1 (5 bases). From germline, CDR1 is MDHEN and CDR2 SYDVKM. CDR3 size: 15 residues. The ends were cut back, 6 bases at V and 7 bases at J, with 19 bases in the middle. The CDR3 nucleotides read TGTGCCAGCAGATTCGGACAAGAAGGTCGGAATGAGCAGTTCTTC. It specifies CASRFGQEGRNEQFF.

This clonotype was counted between two and nine times. The rearrangement uses TRBV12-3 or TRBV12-4 and TRBJ1-2; no clear D gene. This CDR3 spans 12 amino acids. The ends were cut back, 4 bases at V and 8 bases at J, with 11 bases in the middle. The CDR3 reads CASSWAGQGYTF. The CDR3 coding sequence is TGTGCCAGCAGTTGGGCGGGCCAGGGCTACACCTTC.

This clonotype was seen ten or more times. The chain couples TRBV20-1 to TRBJ2-1; D gene ambiguous. This CDR3 region has 12 residues. V lost 3 bases to trimming and J lost 3 bases, with 6 bases between them. CDR1 is DFQATT, CDR2 SNEGSKA, per germline (reference sequence). CDR3 region: CSASPNYNEQFF. CDR3 DNA: TGCAGTGCTAGCCCTAACTACAATGAGCAGTTCTTC.

The genes are TRBV12-3 or TRBV12-4 and TRBJ1-2; tentative D call: TRBD1 (6 bases). The length of the CDR3 is 13 residues. V was cut by 6 bases and J by 1 base, with 9 bases left in between. The DNA for the CDR3 is TGTGCCAGCAGACAGGGAGGTAACTATGGCTACACCTTC. As protein: CASRQGGNYGYTF.

This clonotype was counted between two and nine times. CDR3 coding DNA: TGCGCCAGCAGCCCAAACCCGGGACAGAGCTCCTACGAGCAGTACTTC. This sequence encodes CASSPNPGQSSYEQYF. V is TRBV5-1 and J is TRBJ2-7, with 7 nucleotides matching TRBD1. V gave up 4 bases and J gave up 0 bases; unmatched junction bases: 10. The CDR3 consists of 16 residues. Per the germline V gene, CDR1 is SGHRS and CDR2 is YFSETQ.